One and the same sample provided the 22 T cell receptor beta chains below, sequenced in a study of T cell responses to AZD1222 COVID-19 vaccine. Profiled with immunoSEQ multiplex PCR; TCRdb holds only in-frame clones, not every one. The table has roughly 97,000 clones, around 86% seen once. The sample was peripheral blood, taken 28 days after the second dose of the MenACWY control vaccine. The receptors come from an adult who received the MenACWY meningococcal vaccine as a control.

The V call is TRBV10-1, the J call TRBJ1-1, with D tentatively TRBD1 (6 bases). V was clipped by 5 bases and J by 0 bases, with 10 bases between them. Germline CDR1 and CDR2: WNHNN and SYGVQD (reference sequence). The CDR3 is made up of 14 amino acids. The CDR3 DNA reads TGCGCCAGCAGTTCCAGGGGACTGAACACTGAAGCTTTCTTT. Residues: CASSSRGLNTEAFF.

The V gene is TRBV27, the J gene TRBJ1-5; TRBD1 is a possible D gene (5 bases). CDR1 is MNHEY and CDR2 is SMNVEV in the germline V gene (reference sequence). This CDR3 comprises 14 residues. V was shortened by 5 bases and J by 3 bases, with 11 bases between the two germline ends. CDR3 in amino acids: CASSPRQSNQPQHF. The CDR3 coding sequence is TGTGCCAGCAGTCCCCGACAGTCCAATCAGCCCCAGCATTTT.

The chain has TRBV5-1 and TRBJ1-1; TRBD1 agrees at 12 bases. V lost 4 bases, J lost 1 base, and 5 bases stayed unmatched. Germline V gene sequence: CDR1 SGHRS, CDR2 YFSETQ. CDR3 length equals 16 residues. The CDR3 region is CASSPGQGASNTEAFF. CDR3 nucleotides: TGCGCCAGCAGCCCGGGACAGGGGGCTTCGAACACTGAAGCTTTCTTT.

The DNA of the CDR3 is TGTGCCAGCAGCCAAGACAGCTACGAGCAGTACTTC. It codes for CASSQDSYEQYF. The chain uses TRBV7-8 and TRBJ2-7; possibly TRBD1 for D (5 bases). CDR3 length: 12 amino acids. The germline gives CDR1 SGHVS, CDR2 FQNEAQ. V was clipped by 5 bases and J by 3 bases, with 8 bases between them.

This clone was recorded only once. The V and J genes are TRBV30 and TRBJ2-2; 10 bases match TRBD2. V shed 0 bases, J shed 7 bases, and the junction held 11 bases outside the gene matches. Germline CDR1 reads GTSNPN; CDR2 reads SVGIG (reference sequence). This CDR3 region has 17 residues. CDR3 residues: CAWSVRLAGAPGGELFF. DNA for the CDR3: TGTGCCTGGAGTGTACGCCTAGCGGGGGCCCCGGGCGGGGAGCTGTTTTTT. The variable domain in full, completed from reference TRBV30 and TRBJ2-2, reads SQTIHQWPATLVQPVGSPLSLECTVEGTSNPNLYWYRQAAGRGLQLLFYSVGIGQISSEVPQNLSASRPQDRQFILSSKKLLLSDSGFYLCAWSVRLAGAPGGELFFGEGSRLTVL.

V gene TRBV5-1 combines with J gene TRBJ1-3, with TRBD1 matching 7 bases. The germline CDR1 and CDR2 sequences are SGHRS and YFSETQ. Trimming took 1 base from V and 4 from J; bases not matched to a gene: 20. The CDR3 spans 20 residues. The CDR3 here is CASSLPGRAGGGLKGNTIYF. DNA for the CDR3: TGCGCCAGCAGCTTGCCCGGGCGGGCAGGAGGGGGCCTCAAGGGAAACACCATATATTTT.

The chain has TRBV5-1 and TRBJ2-2; D is unresolved. The ends were cut back, 1 base at V and 0 bases at J, with 4 bases in the middle. This CDR3 comprises 14 residues. Germline lookup yields CDR1 SGHRS and CDR2 YFSETQ. The CDR3 nucleotides read TGCGCCAGCAGCTTGTTTGCGAACACCGGGGAGCTGTTTTTT. Translation gives CASSLFANTGELFF.

The V call is TRBV29-1, the J call TRBJ2-5; D remains ambiguous. CDR1 and CDR2 from the germline V gene are SQVTM and ANQGSEA. The ends were cut back, 5 bases at V and 1 base at J, with 5 bases in the middle. The CDR3 length is 11 residues. In DNA, the CDR3 is TGCAGCGTTATGTTCCAAGAGACCCAGTACTTC. Its protein product is CSVMFQETQYF.

This clone is medium-sized in the sample. The CDR3 DNA reads as TGTGCCAGCAGTGAAATCCCAGGAGGACCCTACGAGCAGTACTTC. Encoded protein: CASSEIPGGPYEQYF. The V gene is TRBV6-1, the J gene TRBJ2-7; a possible D gene is TRBD2 (5 bases). The CDR3 length is 15 residues. Trimming took off 2 bases at V and 2 bases at J, with 13 bases between the two ends. Germline lookup yields CDR1 MNHNS and CDR2 SASEGT.

The chain combines TRBV28 with TRBJ1-2; TRBD1 matches at 7 bases. Trimming removed 3 bases from V and 4 bases from J; junction bases left unmatched: 5. CDR1 and CDR2 from the germline V gene are MDHEN and SYDVKM. This CDR3 is built from 14 residues. CDR3 sequence: CASSLGQSLYGYTF. CDR3 DNA sequence: TGTGCCAGCAGTTTGGGACAGTCCCTCTATGGCTACACCTTC.

In its sample, this clone was seen once. V and J are TRBV5-8 and TRBJ1-4, with 11 bases matching TRBD1. There are 15 residues in the CDR3. J was trimmed by 5 bases and V by 4 bases; bases with no gene match: 4. Germline values: CDR1 SGHTS, CDR2 YDEGEE. DNA of the CDR3: TGTGCCAGCAGCCACGGGGACAGGGGGAATGAAAAACTGTTTTTT. Protein: CASSHGDRGNEKLFF. The complete variable domain, with remaining parts taken from reference TRBV5-8 and TRBJ1-4, reads EAGVTQSPTHLIKTRGQQATLRCSPISGHTSVYWYQQALGLGLQFLLWYDEGEERNRGNFPPRFSGRQFPNYSSELNVNALELEDSALYLCASSHGDRGNEKLFFGSGTQLSVL.

The gene calls are TRBV18 and TRBJ1-2; 8 bases are a match to TRBD1. There are 14 residues in the CDR3. With V trimmed by 5 bases and J by 3 bases, 5 bases remained unmatched. Germline V gene sequence: CDR1 KGHSH, CDR2 LQKENI. Here the CDR3 reads CASSLDRDDYGYTF. The DNA of the CDR3 is TGTGCCAGCTCATTGGACAGGGACGACTATGGCTACACCTTC.

Note on this clone: The identical CDR3 is also encoded by other nucleotide sequences in the sample. The chain is built from TRBV10-3 and TRBJ2-5; no firm D call. Germline loops: CDR1 ENHRY, CDR2 SYGVKD. This CDR3 is 11 amino acids long. V gave up 4 bases and J gave up 5 bases, with 5 bases separating them. The CDR3 DNA follows: TGTGCCATCAGTGGTGGGGAGACCCAGTACTTC. It specifies CAISGGETQYF.

This sequence joins TRBV11-2 and TRBJ1-2; TRBD1 might be the D (6 bases). Deletions cut 1 base from V and 8 bases from J, with 23 bases between. Germline CDR1 reads SGHAT; CDR2 reads FQNNGV. This CDR3 is 17 amino acids long. DNA of the CDR3: TGTGCCAGCAGCTTAGTTTTCTCGCCGGGACAAAACGTCGGCTACACCTTC. Translating it yields CASSLVFSPGQNVGYTF.

The genes are TRBV27 and TRBJ1-2, with TRBD1 matching over 7 bases. Germline V gene lookup returns CDR1 MNHEY and CDR2 SMNVEV (reference sequence). This CDR3 comprises 14 residues. Unmatched junction bases numbered 6, after V lost 1 base and J lost 7 bases. The CDR3 spells CASSLFGQDRGYTF. CDR3 bases: TGTGCCAGCAGTTTATTCGGACAGGATCGTGGCTACACCTTC.

The genes are TRBV23-1 and TRBJ2-1; D possibly corresponds to TRBD1 (6 bases). TRBV23-1 is reported as an ORF; its role is uncertain. CDR3 length: 17 amino acids. The ends were cut back, 2 bases at V and 1 base at J, with 15 bases in the middle. CDR3 nucleotide sequence: TGCGCCAGCAGTCAAATCGCTGGGACAACATCCTACAATGAGCAGTTCTTC. It encodes CASSQIAGTTSYNEQFF.

J is TRBJ2-1 and V is TRBV5-1; the D gene could be TRBD1 or TRBD2 (5 bases each). The CDR3 length is 17 residues. CDR1 is SGHRS and CDR2 is YFSETQ in the germline V gene. V gave up 4 bases and J gave up 2 bases, with 19 bases separating them. This chain's CDR3 is CASSPQTGTRTYNEQFF. CDR3 DNA sequence: TGCGCCAGCAGCCCGCAGACCGGGACGCGAACCTACAATGAGCAGTTCTTC.

This sequence joins TRBV4-2 and TRBJ2-7, with 9 bases lining up with TRBD1. V was pared by 4 bases and J by 1 base, with 5 bases of the junction left unmatched. The CDR3 runs 15 residues. Per the germline V gene, CDR1 is LGHNA and CDR2 is YNFKEQ. In DNA form, the CDR3 reads TGTGCCAGCAGCCCTCGTGGACAGGGGTCCTACGAGCAGTACTTC. As protein: CASSPRGQGSYEQYF.

This chain connects TRBV19 to TRBJ1-2, with 8 bases aligning to TRBD1. The CDR3 has 16 residues. V lost 6 bases and J lost 4; bases outside the gene matches: 13. Germline V gene lookup returns CDR1 LNHDA and CDR2 SQIVND (reference sequence). The CDR3 sequence is CASSRTGTGSSYGYTF. The CDR3 bases are TGTGCCAGTAGCAGAACCGGGACAGGATCTTCCTATGGCTACACCTTC.

This clone was picked up a small number of times. The chain links TRBV29-1 to TRBJ2-1, with D tentatively TRBD1 or TRBD2 (6 bases each). Germline assignment: CDR1 SQVTM and CDR2 ANQGSEA. V lost 6 bases and J lost 3, with 15 bases in between. The CDR3 is 14 amino acids. This chain's CDR3 is CSVRGTSFYNEQFF. The DNA for the CDR3 is TGCAGCGTCCGGGGGACATCATTCTACAATGAGCAGTTCTTC.

The CDR3: CASSLRGTGFNQPQHF. The CDR3, as DNA: TGTGCCAGCAGCTTACGAGGGACAGGGTTCAATCAGCCCCAGCATTTT. The chain recombines TRBV7-2 with TRBJ1-5; 9 positions agree with TRBD1. J gave up 3 bases and V 2 bases, and 5 bases lay outside the gene matches. This CDR3 has 16 amino acids. Germline V CDR1 and CDR2: SGHTA, FQGNSA.

This clone was seen only once. The chain is built from TRBV6-5 and TRBJ1-1; D is undetermined. The CDR3 extends over 15 amino acids. Germline V lookup: CDR1 MNHEY, CDR2 SVGAGI. Trimming stripped 0 bases from V and 1 base from J, with 9 bases between. Written as DNA, the CDR3 is TGTGCCAGCAGTTACTCTATCGAATCGAACACTGAAGCTTTCTTT. It codes for CASSYSIESNTEAFF.